This record covers a single T cell receptor (beta chain). The antigen is not known. The time point denotes: patch test 2, 6 weeks after DPC sensitization. The treatment here: therapeutic diphenylcyclopropenone sensitization with weekly scalp DPC. Blood sampling preceded each patch test application. TCRdb reprocessed the RACE reads with MiXCR, giving one entry per CDR3 protein. Among tens of thousands of distinct CDR3 sequences listed, 9.5% to 13% were seen once. The data stem from a study of human T cells and chemical hapten exposure. Study summary: Diphenylcyclopropenone was applied weekly to patients' scalps across the roughly 23-week study.

General observations from the study: Controls formed significantly fewer large CDR3 similarity clusters than expanded TCRs did.

The CDR3 sequence is 14 residues long. V lost 4 bases to trimming and J lost 4 bases; unmatched junction nucleotides: 4. The receptor's source is a woman aged 30 to 39 with alopecia areata. Some clones in this sample may be carry-over from other donors' samples. The sequenced sample was whole blood, obtained in connection with sensitization to the hapten diphenylcyclopropenone (DPC). The chain couples TRBV12-3 or TRBV12-4 to TRBJ1-2, with 9 bases lining up with TRBD1. Here the CDR3 reads CASSWTGAGYGYTF. The DNA for the CDR3 is TGTGCCAGCAGTTGGACAGGGGCGGGCTATGGCTACACCTTC.